Below, 14 T cell receptor beta chains from the same sample are listed, as sequenced in a study of blood T cell repertoires in COVID-19. Here immunoSEQ multiplex PCR was the method, and the copy in TCRdb shows in-frame clones only, minus some. Here the sample spans about 200,000 clones, about 91% being singletons. Sequenced material: peripheral blood. The source of these receptors is a woman aged 40 to 50 with acute or convalescent COVID-19.

V usage is TRBV5-1 and J usage is TRBJ1-1, with 8 bases matching TRBD1. Looked up from germline, CDR1 is SGHRS and CDR2 is YFSETQ. V dropped 3 bases and J dropped 6; count of bases not matched to a gene: 1. The CDR3 is 12 residues long. The CDR3 bases are TGCGCCAGCAGCTCGACAGGGGCTGAAGCTTTCTTT. Translation: CASSSTGAEAFF.

The rearrangement uses TRBV4-1 and TRBJ2-5; 13 bases are a match to TRBD2. CDR1 is MGHRA and CDR2 is YSYEKL in the germline V gene. The V segment lost 4 bases and the J segment 1 base; nucleotides outside the gene matches: 3. The CDR3 is made up of 16 amino acids. In nucleotides, the CDR3 is TGCGCCAGCAGCCTGACTAGCGGGGGGACCCAAGAGACCCAGTACTTC. It codes for CASSLTSGGTQETQYF.

This chain joins TRBV9 and TRBJ2-5; TRBD2 is a possible D gene (6 bases). Trimming took 0 bases from V and 4 from J, leaving 13 bases between them. The germline gives CDR1 SGDLS, CDR2 YYNGEE. This CDR3 region has 15 residues. The CDR3 DNA reads as TGTGCCAGCAGCGTAGGCGGCAGGAGGGGAGAGACCCAGTACTTC. Amino acid sequence: CASSVGGRRGETQYF.

In this sample, this clone turned up once. The genes are TRBV24-1 and TRBJ1-5, with 9 positions matching TRBD1. Germline CDR1 reads KGHDR; CDR2 reads SFDVKD. The CDR3 has 15 amino acids. J gave up 9 bases and V 2 bases, and 7 bases lay outside the gene matches. The CDR3 DNA reads as TGTGCCACCAGTGATTCGGGACAGGGCCAGAGGCCCCAGCATTTT. Its protein is CATSDSGQGQRPQHF.

The chain is built from TRBV11-2 and TRBJ2-5; TRBD2 matches 16 bases. V lost 4 bases to trimming and J lost 7 bases; unmatched junction nucleotides: 12. This CDR3 comprises 18 residues. Per the germline V gene, CDR1 is SGHAT and CDR2 is FQNNGV. The CDR3 spells CASSSPGTSGGGLGTQYF. As DNA, the CDR3 is TGTGCCAGCAGCTCCCCCGGGACTAGCGGGGGGGGGCTGGGGACCCAGTACTTC.

V gene TRBV3-1 (or the pseudogene TRBV3-2) combines with J gene TRBJ2-7, with D perhaps TRBD1 (5 bases). Germline CDR1 reads LGHDT; CDR2 reads YNNKEL (reference sequence). Deletions cut 0 bases from V and 7 bases from J, with 10 bases between. The CDR3 totals 13 residues. In DNA form, the CDR3 reads TGTGCCAGCAGCCAAGAAGGGGTCGGGGAGCAGTACGTC. It translates to CASSQEGVGEQYV.

The gene calls are TRBV12-3 or TRBV12-4 and TRBJ1-6; D is unclear. Deletions cut 7 bases from V and 10 bases from J, with 14 bases between. This CDR3 contains 13 residues. The CDR3 bases are TGTGCCAGCAAGGAGGGTTCGGGATCACCCCTCCACTTT. This encodes CASKEGSGSPLHF.

The chain employs TRBV2 and TRBJ2-5; D gene uncertain. Between the trimmed V and J ends, which lost 3 bases and 9 bases, there was a span of 8 bases. The CDR3 spans 11 residues. Germline values: CDR1 SNHLY, CDR2 FYNNEI. Here the CDR3 DNA reads TGTGCCAGCAGTGATCTCGCGGCCCAGTACTTC. Translated: CASSDLAAQYF.

This sequence joins TRBV4-2 and TRBJ2-2; tentative D call: TRBD2 (6 bases). The V gene lost 3 bases and the J gene lost 1 base, with 12 bases spanning the gap. CDR3 length equals 16 residues. Germline V gene data show CDR1 as LGHNA and CDR2 as YNFKEQ. The CDR3, as DNA: TGTGCCAGCAGCCAGGAGGGCTCCCGGAACACCGGGGAGCTGTTTTTT. As protein: CASSQEGSRNTGELFF.

The CDR3 coding sequence is TGCGCCACCCAGGGCCTGGAGAATGAAAAACTGTTTTTT. This gives the protein CATQGLENEKLFF. V usage is TRBV10-2 and J usage is TRBJ1-4; tentative D call: TRBD1 (5 bases). Trimming stripped 10 bases from V and 5 bases from J, with 14 bases between. Per the germline V gene, CDR1 is WSHSY and CDR2 is SAAADI. This CDR3 is built from 13 residues.

This chain connects TRBV9 to TRBJ1-1; TRBD1 matches at 9 bases. The CDR3 length is 15 residues. With V trimmed by 3 bases and J by 5 bases, 8 bases remained unmatched. The germline CDR1 and CDR2 sequences are SGDLS and YYNGEE. The CDR3: CASSAGQGTGTEAFF. CDR3 DNA sequence: TGTGCCAGCAGCGCAGGACAGGGGACGGGAACTGAAGCTTTCTTT.

The chain employs TRBV4-1 and TRBJ1-2, with 7 positions matching TRBD1. CDR3 length: 17 amino acids. The V gene's germline CDR1 is MGHRA and CDR2 YSYEKL. With 0 bases clipped from V and 0 bases from J, the junction kept 7 bases outside the gene matches. CDR3 amino acids: CASSQDSLGTANYGYTF. In nucleotides, the CDR3 is TGCGCCAGCAGCCAAGATAGTCTCGGGACAGCTAACTATGGCTACACCTTC.

This sequence joins TRBV30 and TRBJ1-4, with no clear D. V lost 0 bases to trimming and J lost 8 bases, with 10 bases between them. Per germline, CDR1 GTSNPN and CDR2 SVGIG (reference sequence). This CDR3 has 13 residues. The CDR3 loop reads CAWSVSGAEKLFF. Written as DNA, the CDR3 is TGTGCCTGGAGTGTAAGCGGAGCGGAAAAACTGTTTTTT.

The rearrangement joins TRBV9 to TRBJ1-2, with a tentative D call TRBD1 (5 bases). This CDR3 has 13 amino acids. V was pared by 4 bases and J by 8 bases, with 15 bases between. Germline lookup yields CDR1 SGDLS and CDR2 YYNGEE. The CDR3 region has the DNA TGTGCCAGCAGCCCGGGACTTGAGGGAGGCTACACCTTC. It specifies CASSPGLEGGYTF. Full variable domain (rest looked up from reference TRBV9 and TRBJ1-2): DSGVTQTPKHLITATGQRVTLRCSPRSGDLSVYWYQQSLDQGLQFLIQYYNGEERAKGNILERFSAQQFPDLHSELNLSSLELGDSALYFCASSPGLEGGYTFGSGTRLTVV.